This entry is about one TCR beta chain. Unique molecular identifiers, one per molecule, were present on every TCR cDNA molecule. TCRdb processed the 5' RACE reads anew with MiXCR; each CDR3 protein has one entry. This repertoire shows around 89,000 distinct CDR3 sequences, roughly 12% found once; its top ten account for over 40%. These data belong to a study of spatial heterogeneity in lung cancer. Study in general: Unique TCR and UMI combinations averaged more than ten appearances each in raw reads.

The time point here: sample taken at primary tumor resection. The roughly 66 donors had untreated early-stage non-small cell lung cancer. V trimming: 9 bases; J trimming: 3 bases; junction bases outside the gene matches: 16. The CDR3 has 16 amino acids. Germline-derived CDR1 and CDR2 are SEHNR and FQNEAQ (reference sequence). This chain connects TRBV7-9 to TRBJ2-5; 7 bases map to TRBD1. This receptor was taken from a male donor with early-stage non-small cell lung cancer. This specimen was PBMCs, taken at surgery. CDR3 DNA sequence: TGTGCCAGGAGCCCTCGACAGGGTTTTAGTAAAGAGACCCAGTACTTC. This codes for CARSPRQGFSKETQYF.